Listed below are T cell receptor beta chains from one sample, sequenced in a study of blood T cell repertoires in COVID-19. Here immunoSEQ multiplex PCR was the method, and the copy in TCRdb shows in-frame clones only, minus some. The sample records roughly 90,000 clones, under 85% being singletons. The source material was peripheral blood. These receptors came from a woman of 80 years or more with COVID-19, enrolled during active disease. CDR3s include the opening cysteine and the closing phenylalanine or tryptophan. Each record gives: D gene, J gene, clone size, V gene, CDR3 protein, CDR3 DNA. The D gene is left open where the match is weak. Expanded clones get a size class; other rows say once, few or many, or leave the size out.

D: -; J: TRBJ2-6; size: -; V: TRBV7-3; CDR3: CASSRPSGGTGANVLTF; DNA: TGTGCCAGCAGCCGACCTTCCGGCGGGACTGGGGCCAACGTCCTGACTTTC
D: -; J: TRBJ2-5; size: few; V: TRBV18; CDR3: CASSPEQETQYF; DNA: TGTGCCAGCTCACCTGAGCAAGAGACCCAGTACTTC
D: -; J: TRBJ2-1; size: -; V: TRBV7-3; CDR3: CASSLFGDSYNEQFF; DNA: TGTGCCAGCAGCTTATTCGGGGACTCCTACAATGAGCAGTTCTTC
D: -; J: TRBJ1-3; size: -; V: TRBV12-3/TRBV12-4; CDR3: CASSFRGGNTIYF; DNA: TGTGCCAGCAGTTTCCGGGGAGGAAACACCATATATTTT
D: TRBD2; J: TRBJ2-1; size: -; V: TRBV18; CDR3: CASSQTSDSSYNEQFF; DNA: TGTGCCAGCTCACAGACTAGCGATAGCTCCTACAATGAGCAGTTCTTC
D: -; J: TRBJ1-6; size: -; V: TRBV7-2; CDR3: CASTHIGRANSPLHF; DNA: TGTGCCAGCACCCACATTGGCAGGGCCAATTCACCCCTCCACTTT
D: -; J: TRBJ2-7; size: -; V: TRBV18; CDR3: CASSSRDWDFYEQYF; DNA: TGTGCCAGCTCATCCCGGGACTGGGATTTCTACGAGCAGTACTTC
D: -; J: TRBJ2-7; size: -; V: TRBV28; CDR3: CASSSMGTPPVGQYF; DNA: TGTGCCAGCAGTTCAATGGGGACACCCCCAGTCGGGCAGTACTTC
D: -; J: TRBJ1-1; size: -; V: TRBV2; CDR3: CASSRAGRNTEAFF; DNA: TGTGCCAGTTCAAGAGCGGGCAGGAACACTGAAGCTTTCTTT
D: -; J: TRBJ1-2; size: few; V: TRBV25-1; CDR3: CASRLDSYGYTF; DNA: TGTGCCAGCAGGTTGGACAGTTATGGCTACACCTTC
D: -; J: TRBJ1-1; size: -; V: TRBV18; CDR3: CASSPNTGSEAFF; DNA: TGTGCCAGCTCACCGAATACAGGGTCTGAAGCTTTCTTT
D: TRBD1; J: TRBJ2-5; size: -; V: TRBV7-3; CDR3: CASSANTGGTGETQYF; DNA: TGTGCCAGCAGCGCCAACACAGGGGGCACCGGAGAGACCCAGTACTTC
D: TRBD2; J: TRBJ2-1; size: -; V: TRBV6-5; CDR3: CASWEVAGPVF; DNA: TGTGCCAGCTGGGAGGTAGCGGGTCCAGTCTTC
D: -; J: TRBJ2-7; size: -; V: TRBV3-1/TRBV3-2; CDR3: CASSPLPGRSHEQYF; DNA: TGTGCCAGCAGCCCACTACCGGGAAGGAGCCACGAGCAGTACTTC
D: TRBD2; J: TRBJ2-3; size: -; V: TRBV9; CDR3: CASSVSSGRVQYF; DNA: TGTGCCAGCAGCGTGTCTAGCGGGAGGGTGCAGTATTTT
D: TRBD1; J: TRBJ1-2; size: -; V: TRBV7-3; CDR3: CASSLDGTGNYGYTF; DNA: TGTGCCAGCAGCTTAGACGGGACAGGGAACTATGGCTACACCTTC
D: TRBD1; J: TRBJ2-7; size: -; V: TRBV7-3; CDR3: CASSLDPGGPYEQYF; DNA: TGTGCCAGCAGCTTAGACCCAGGGGGACCCTACGAGCAGTACTTC
D: -; J: TRBJ2-2; size: -; V: TRBV18; CDR3: CASSPRGFNTGELFF; DNA: TGTGCCAGCTCACCACGCGGCTTCAACACCGGGGAGCTGTTTTTT
D: TRBD2; J: TRBJ2-1; size: -; V: TRBV2; CDR3: CASSEALGGGAFREQFF; DNA: TGTGCCAGCAGTGAAGCGCTTGGCGGGGGGGCTTTTCGGGAGCAGTTCTTC
D: -; J: TRBJ1-2; size: -; V: TRBV7-2; CDR3: CASSSTVLYGYTF; DNA: TGTGCCAGCAGCTCGACAGTCCTCTATGGCTACACCTTC
D: TRBD2; J: TRBJ2-3; size: once; V: TRBV4-1; CDR3: CASSPSGAGGPEDTQYF; DNA: TGCGCCAGCAGCCCGTCGGGAGCGGGGGGGCCGGAAGATACGCAGTATTTT
D: TRBD2; J: TRBJ2-5; size: -; V: TRBV19; CDR3: CASSSSGPRETQYF; DNA: TGTGCCAGTAGTTCTAGCGGGCCGCGGGAGACCCAGTACTTC
D: TRBD1; J: TRBJ2-7; size: -; V: TRBV6-2/TRBV6-3; CDR3: CASSYRRPGQGYEQYF; DNA: TGTGCCAGCAGTTACCGGAGGCCGGGACAGGGCTACGAGCAGTACTTC
D: TRBD1; J: TRBJ2-3; size: -; V: TRBV18; CDR3: CASSLASTGGTDTQYF; DNA: TGTGCCAGCTCACTGGCTTCGACAGGGGGCACAGATACGCAGTATTTT
D: TRBD1; J: TRBJ1-1; size: -; V: TRBV5-4; CDR3: CASSLGGTGNTEAFF; DNA: TGTGCCAGCAGCTTGGGAGGGACAGGGAACACTGAAGCTTTCTTT
D: -; J: TRBJ1-5; size: -; V: TRBV19; CDR3: CASSTPTRGTNQPQHF; DNA: TGTGCCAGTAGTACCCCCACCAGGGGTACTAATCAGCCCCAGCATTTT